The TCR beta chain described here comes from a study of shared clonotypes between healthy human individuals. Study-wide points: Clonotypes which were not shared had lower generation probabilities than clonotypes that all four donors shared.

Comment on this clone: The antigen remains unidentified.

At the deep level, the assay was run. In the study's own analysis: With immunoSEQ giving junction-only sequences and no quality scores, filtering differed. Clones were sequenced by immunoSEQ multiplex PCR, and TCRdb holds only the in-frame ones, with some missing. V and J calls and clone size are those listed in that table; D and trimming were worked out from the DNA. The repertoire holds roughly 590,000 clones, with nearly 97% as singletons. CD45RO negativity and positive selection for CCR7 defined naive CD8 cells, a population that excluded terminally differentiated effector memory CD45RA+ cells. The TCR was taken from a woman aged 25-40 years in good health. Sequenced material: naive CD8+ T cells sorted from blood.

This CDR3 is CASSLGGAEQYF. CDR3 bases: TGTGCCAGCAGCCTCGGGGGGGCCGAGCAGTACTTC. The chain links TRBV28 to TRBJ2-7, with 8 bases aligning to TRBD2. V lost 6 bases to trimming and J lost 6 bases; unmatched junction nucleotides: 4. The CDR3 spans 12 residues. Germline V gives CDR1 MDHEN, CDR2 SYDVKM.